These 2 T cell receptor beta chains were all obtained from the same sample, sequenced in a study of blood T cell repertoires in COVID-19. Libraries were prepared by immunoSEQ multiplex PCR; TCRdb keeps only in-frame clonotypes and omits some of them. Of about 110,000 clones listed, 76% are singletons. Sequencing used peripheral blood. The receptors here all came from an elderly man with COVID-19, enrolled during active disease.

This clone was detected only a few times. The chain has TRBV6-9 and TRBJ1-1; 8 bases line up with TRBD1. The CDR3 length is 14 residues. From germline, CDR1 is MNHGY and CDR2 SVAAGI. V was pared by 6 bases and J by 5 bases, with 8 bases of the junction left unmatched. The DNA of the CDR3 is TGTGCCAGCAGGGAACAGGGGGAGAGGACTGAAGCTTTCTTT. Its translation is CASREQGERTEAFF.

This CDR3 reads CSASRVAGTSSYNEQFF. CDR3 sequence (DNA): TGCAGTGCTAGTCGGGTAGCGGGCACCAGCTCCTACAATGAGCAGTTCTTC. The J gene is TRBJ2-1, the V gene TRBV20-1, with 7 nucleotides matching TRBD2. The CDR3 loop spans 17 amino acids. V lost 3 bases, J lost 0 bases, and 11 bases stayed unmatched. Looked up from germline, CDR1 is DFQATT and CDR2 is SNEGSKA (reference sequence).